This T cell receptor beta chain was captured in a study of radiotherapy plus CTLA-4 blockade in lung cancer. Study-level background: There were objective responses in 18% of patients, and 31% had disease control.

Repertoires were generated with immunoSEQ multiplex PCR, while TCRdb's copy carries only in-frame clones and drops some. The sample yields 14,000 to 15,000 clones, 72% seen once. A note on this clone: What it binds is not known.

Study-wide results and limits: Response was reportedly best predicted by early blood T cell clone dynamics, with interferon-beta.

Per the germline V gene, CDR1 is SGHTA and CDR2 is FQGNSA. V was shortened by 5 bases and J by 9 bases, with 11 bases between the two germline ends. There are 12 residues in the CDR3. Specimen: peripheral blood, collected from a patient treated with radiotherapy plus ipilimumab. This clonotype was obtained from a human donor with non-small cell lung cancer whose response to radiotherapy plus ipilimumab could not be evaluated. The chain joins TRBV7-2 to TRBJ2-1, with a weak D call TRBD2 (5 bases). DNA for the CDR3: TGTGCCAGCAGCCCTCTCGCGGGTGAGCAGTTCTTC. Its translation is CASSPLAGEQFF.